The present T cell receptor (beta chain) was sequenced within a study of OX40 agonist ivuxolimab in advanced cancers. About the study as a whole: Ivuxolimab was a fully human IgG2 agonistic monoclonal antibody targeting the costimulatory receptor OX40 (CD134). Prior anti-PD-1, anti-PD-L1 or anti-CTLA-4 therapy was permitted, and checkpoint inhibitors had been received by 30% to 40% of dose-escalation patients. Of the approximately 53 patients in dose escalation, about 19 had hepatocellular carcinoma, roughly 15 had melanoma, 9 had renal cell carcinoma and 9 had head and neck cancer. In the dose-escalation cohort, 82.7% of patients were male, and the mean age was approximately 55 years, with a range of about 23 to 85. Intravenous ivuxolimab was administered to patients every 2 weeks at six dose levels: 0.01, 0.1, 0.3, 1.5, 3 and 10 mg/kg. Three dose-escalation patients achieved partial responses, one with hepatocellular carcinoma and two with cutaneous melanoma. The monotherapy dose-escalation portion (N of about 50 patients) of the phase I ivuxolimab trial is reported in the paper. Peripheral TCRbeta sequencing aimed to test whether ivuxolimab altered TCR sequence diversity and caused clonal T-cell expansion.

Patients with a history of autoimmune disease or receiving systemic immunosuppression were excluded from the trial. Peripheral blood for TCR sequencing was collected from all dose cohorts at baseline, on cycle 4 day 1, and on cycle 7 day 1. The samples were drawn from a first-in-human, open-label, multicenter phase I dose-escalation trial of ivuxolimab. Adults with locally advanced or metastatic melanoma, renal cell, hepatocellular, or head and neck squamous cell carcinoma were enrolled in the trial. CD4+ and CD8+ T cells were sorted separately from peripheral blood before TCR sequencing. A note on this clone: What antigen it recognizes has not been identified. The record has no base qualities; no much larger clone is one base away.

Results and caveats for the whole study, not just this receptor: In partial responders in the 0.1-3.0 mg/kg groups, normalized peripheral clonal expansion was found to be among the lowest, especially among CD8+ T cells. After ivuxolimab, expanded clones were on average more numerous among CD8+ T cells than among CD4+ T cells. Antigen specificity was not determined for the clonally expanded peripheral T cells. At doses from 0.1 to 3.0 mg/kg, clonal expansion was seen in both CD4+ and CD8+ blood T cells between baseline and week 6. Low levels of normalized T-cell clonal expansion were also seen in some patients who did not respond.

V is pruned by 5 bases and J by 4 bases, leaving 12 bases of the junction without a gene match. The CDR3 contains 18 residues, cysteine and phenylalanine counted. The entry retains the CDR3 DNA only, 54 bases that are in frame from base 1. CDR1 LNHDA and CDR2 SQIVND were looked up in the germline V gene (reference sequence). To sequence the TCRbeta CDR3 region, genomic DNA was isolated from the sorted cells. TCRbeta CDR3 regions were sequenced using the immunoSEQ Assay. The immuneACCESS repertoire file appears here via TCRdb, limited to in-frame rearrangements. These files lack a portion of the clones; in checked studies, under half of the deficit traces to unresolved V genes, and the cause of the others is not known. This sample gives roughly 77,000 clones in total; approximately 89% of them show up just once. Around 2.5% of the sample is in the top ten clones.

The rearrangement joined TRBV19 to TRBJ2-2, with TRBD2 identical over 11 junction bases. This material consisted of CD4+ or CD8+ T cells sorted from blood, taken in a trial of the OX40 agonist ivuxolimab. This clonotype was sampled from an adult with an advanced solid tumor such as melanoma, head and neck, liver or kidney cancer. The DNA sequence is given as TGTGCCAGTAGTGACTCGGTAGCGGGGGGGCGAGGCACCGGGGAGCTGTTTTTT. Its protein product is CASSDSVAGGRGTGELFF. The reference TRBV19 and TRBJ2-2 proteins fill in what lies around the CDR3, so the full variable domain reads DGGITQSPKYLFRKEGQNVTLSCEQNLNHDAMYWYRQDPGQGLRLIYYSQIVNDFQKGDIAEGYSVSREKKESFPLTVTSAQKNPTAFYLCASSDSVAGGRGTGELFFGEGSRLTVL.